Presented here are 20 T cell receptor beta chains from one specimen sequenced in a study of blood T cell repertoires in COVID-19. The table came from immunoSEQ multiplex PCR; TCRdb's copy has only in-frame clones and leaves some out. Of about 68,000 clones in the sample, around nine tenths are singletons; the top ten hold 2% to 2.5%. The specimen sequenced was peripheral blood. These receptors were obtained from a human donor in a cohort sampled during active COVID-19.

The CDR3 sequence is CASSLRFGGKGYEQYF. The CDR3 nucleotides are TGTGCCAGCAGCTTAAGGTTCGGGGGGAAAGGCTACGAGCAGTACTTC. The gene calls are TRBV7-2 and TRBJ2-7; 7 nucleotides line up with TRBD2. Germline V gene sequence: CDR1 SGHTA, CDR2 FQGNSA. This CDR3 has 16 amino acids. V was clipped by 2 bases and J by 3 bases; unmatched bases: 10.

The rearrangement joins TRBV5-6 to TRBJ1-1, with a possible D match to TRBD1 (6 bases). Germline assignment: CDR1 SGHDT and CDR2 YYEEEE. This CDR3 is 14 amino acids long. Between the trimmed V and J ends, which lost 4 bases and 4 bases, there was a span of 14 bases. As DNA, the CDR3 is TGTGCCAGCAGCCGGGGGGGCGTAGGCACTGAAGCTTTCTTT. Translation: CASSRGGVGTEAFF.

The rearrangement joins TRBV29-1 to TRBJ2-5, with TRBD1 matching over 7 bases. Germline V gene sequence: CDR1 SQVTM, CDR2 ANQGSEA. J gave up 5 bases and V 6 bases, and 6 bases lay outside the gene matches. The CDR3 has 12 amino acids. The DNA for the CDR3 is TGCAGCGTCCCCGGACAGGCGGAGACCCAGTACTTC. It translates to CSVPGQAETQYF.

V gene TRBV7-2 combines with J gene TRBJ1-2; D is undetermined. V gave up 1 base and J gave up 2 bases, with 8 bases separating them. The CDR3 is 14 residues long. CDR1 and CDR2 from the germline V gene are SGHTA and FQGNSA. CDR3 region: CASSLVEQNYGYTF. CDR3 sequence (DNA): TGTGCCAGCAGCTTAGTGGAACAGAACTATGGCTACACCTTC.

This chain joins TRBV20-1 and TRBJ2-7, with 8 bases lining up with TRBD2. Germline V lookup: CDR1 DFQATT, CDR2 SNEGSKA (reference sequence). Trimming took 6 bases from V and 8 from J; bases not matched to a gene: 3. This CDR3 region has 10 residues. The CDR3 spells CSARSGKQYF. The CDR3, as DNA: TGCAGTGCGCGTAGCGGGAAGCAGTACTTC.

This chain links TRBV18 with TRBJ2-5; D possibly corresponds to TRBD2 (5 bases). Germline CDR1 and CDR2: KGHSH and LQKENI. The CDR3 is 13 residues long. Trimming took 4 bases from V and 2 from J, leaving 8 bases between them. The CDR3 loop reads CASSQRSQETQYF. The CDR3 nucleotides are TGTGCCAGCTCACAGCGGAGTCAAGAGACCCAGTACTTC.

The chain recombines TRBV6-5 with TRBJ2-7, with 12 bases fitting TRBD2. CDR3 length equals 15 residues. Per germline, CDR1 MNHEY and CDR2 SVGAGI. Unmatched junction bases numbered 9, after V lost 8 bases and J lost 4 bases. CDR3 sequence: CASLGASGGVYEQYF. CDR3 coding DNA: TGTGCCAGCCTGGGCGCTAGCGGGGGGGTATACGAGCAGTACTTC.

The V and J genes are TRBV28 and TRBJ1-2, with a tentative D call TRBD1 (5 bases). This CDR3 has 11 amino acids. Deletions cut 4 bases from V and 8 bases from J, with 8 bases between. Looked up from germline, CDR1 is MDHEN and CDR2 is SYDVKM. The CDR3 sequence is CASSWRGGYTF. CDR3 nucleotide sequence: TGTGCCAGCAGTTGGAGGGGAGGCTACACCTTC.

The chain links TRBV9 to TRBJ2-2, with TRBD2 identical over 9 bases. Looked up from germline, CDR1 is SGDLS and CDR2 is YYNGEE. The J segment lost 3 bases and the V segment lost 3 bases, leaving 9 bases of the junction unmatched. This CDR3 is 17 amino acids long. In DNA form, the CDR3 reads TGTGCCAGCAGCGACTACCCGGGACTAGCAGACACCGGGGAGCTGTTTTTT. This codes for CASSDYPGLADTGELFF.

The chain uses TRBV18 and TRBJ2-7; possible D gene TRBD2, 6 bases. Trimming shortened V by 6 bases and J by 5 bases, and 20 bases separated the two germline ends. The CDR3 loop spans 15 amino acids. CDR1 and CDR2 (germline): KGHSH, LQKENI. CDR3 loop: CASSLTSTGRNEQYF. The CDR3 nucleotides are TGTGCCAGCTCCCTCACCAGTACGGGGAGGAACGAGCAGTACTTC.

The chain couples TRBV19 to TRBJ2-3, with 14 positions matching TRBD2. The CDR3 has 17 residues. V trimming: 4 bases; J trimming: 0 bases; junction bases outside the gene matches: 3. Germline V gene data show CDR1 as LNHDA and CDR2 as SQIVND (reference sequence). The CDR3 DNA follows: TGTGCCAGTAGTAGGAGACTAGCGGGGGGGAGCACAGATACGCAGTATTTT. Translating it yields CASSRRLAGGSTDTQYF.

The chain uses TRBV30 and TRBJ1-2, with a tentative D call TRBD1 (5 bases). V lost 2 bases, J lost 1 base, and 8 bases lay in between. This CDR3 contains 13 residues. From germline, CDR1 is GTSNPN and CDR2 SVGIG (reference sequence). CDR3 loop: CAWSKQVNYGYTF. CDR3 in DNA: TGTGCCTGGAGTAAACAGGTTAACTATGGCTACACCTTC.

The CDR3 reads CSVPGGAGYTF. Here the CDR3 DNA reads TGCAGTGTTCCGGGGGGAGCTGGCTACACCTTC. The chain has TRBV20-1 and TRBJ1-2, with D possibly matching TRBD1 (5 bases). This CDR3 is 11 amino acids long. From germline, CDR1 is DFQATT and CDR2 SNEGSKA (reference sequence). V was clipped by 7 bases and J by 7 bases, with 13 bases between them.

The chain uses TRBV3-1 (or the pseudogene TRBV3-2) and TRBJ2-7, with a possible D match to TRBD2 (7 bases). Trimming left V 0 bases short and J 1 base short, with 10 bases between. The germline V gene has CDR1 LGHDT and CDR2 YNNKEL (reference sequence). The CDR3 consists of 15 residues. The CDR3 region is CASSQEGGDSYEQYF. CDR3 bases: TGTGCCAGCAGCCAAGAAGGGGGGGATTCCTACGAGCAGTACTTC.

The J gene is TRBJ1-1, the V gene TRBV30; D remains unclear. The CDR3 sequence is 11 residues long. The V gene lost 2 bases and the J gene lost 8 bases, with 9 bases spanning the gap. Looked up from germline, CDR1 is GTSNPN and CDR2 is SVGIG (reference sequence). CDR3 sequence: CAWSNRREAFF. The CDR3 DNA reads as TGTGCCTGGAGTAACCGGCGGGAAGCTTTCTTT.

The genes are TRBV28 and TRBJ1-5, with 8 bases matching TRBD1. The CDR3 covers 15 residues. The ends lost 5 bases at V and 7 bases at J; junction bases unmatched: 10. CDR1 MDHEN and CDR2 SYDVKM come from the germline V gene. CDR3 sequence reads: CASSGTGGIGQPQHF. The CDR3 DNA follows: TGTGCCAGCAGTGGAACAGGGGGTATAGGGCAGCCCCAGCATTTT. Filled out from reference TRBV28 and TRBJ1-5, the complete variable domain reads DVKVTQSSRYLVKRTGEKVFLECVQDMDHENMFWYRQDPGLGLRLIYFSYDVKMKEKGDIPEGYSVSREKKERFSLILESASTNQTSMYLCASSGTGGIGQPQHFGDGTRLSIL.

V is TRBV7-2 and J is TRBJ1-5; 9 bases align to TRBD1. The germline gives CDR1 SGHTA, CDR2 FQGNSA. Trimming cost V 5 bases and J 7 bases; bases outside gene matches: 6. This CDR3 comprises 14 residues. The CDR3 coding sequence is TGTGCCAGCAGCCCCGGGACAGGGAGGCAGCCCCAGCATTTT. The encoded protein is CASSPGTGRQPQHF. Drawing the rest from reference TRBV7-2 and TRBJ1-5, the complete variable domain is GAGVSQSPSNKVTEKGKDVELRCDPISGHTALYWYRQSLGQGLEFLIYFQGNSAPDKSGLPSDRFSAERTGGSVSTLTIQRTQQEDSAVYLCASSPGTGRQPQHFGDGTRLSIL.

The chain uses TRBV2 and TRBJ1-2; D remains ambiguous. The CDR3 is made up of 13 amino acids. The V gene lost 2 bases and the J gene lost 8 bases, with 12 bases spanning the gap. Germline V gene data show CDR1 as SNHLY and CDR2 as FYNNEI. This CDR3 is CASSESRVLGYTF. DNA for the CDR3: TGTGCCAGCAGTGAAAGCCGGGTACTAGGCTACACCTTC.

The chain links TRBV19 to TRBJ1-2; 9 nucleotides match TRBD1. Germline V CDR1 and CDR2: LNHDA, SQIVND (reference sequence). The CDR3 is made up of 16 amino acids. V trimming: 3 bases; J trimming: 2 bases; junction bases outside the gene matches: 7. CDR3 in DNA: TGTGCCAGTAGTATGTTTGGGACAGGGCTGAACTATGGCTACACCTTC. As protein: CASSMFGTGLNYGYTF.

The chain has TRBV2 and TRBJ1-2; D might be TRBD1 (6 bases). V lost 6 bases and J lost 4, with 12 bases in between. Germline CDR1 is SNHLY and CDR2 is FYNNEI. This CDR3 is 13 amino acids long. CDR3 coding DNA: TGTGCCAGCAGGGACAGCGGAATCTATGGCTACACCTTC. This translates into CASRDSGIYGYTF.